The 32 T cell receptor beta chains presented below share a single source sample, sequenced in a study of identical twins. TCRdb re-called the 5' RACE reads through MiXCR, storing one row per CDR3 protein. The sample includes roughly 480,000 distinct CDR3 sequences, roughly a quarter of them seen just once. These sequences were also reported in another study, on T cells expressing NK-cell markers.

The material sequenced was CD4+ T cells sorted from blood. All receptors derive from a woman under 30 in good health.

Only a few counts were recorded for this clonotype. The chain has TRBV29-1 and TRBJ2-7, with D possibly being TRBD2 (7 bases). The CDR3 loop spans 13 amino acids. The V gene's germline CDR1 is SQVTM and CDR2 ANQGSEA. Trimming shortened V by 5 bases and J by 5 bases, and 16 bases separated the two germline ends. The CDR3 coding sequence is TGCAGCGTTCGTCGCGGGGGCCCTAACGAGCAGTACTTC. Its protein product is CSVRRGGPNEQYF.

This clonotype was recorded a few times. The V gene is TRBV7-2, the J gene TRBJ2-2, with 9 bases fitting TRBD1. The V and J ends lost 7 bases and 5 bases, in that order; junction bases with no gene match: 8. The CDR3 length is 15 residues. CDR1 is SGHTA and CDR2 is FQGNSA in the germline V gene. CDR3 sequence: CASKSQGARTGELFF. In DNA, the CDR3 is TGTGCCAGCAAATCACAGGGGGCGAGGACCGGGGAGCTGTTTTTT.

The CDR3 sequence is CATSESGRHTQYF. The CDR3, as DNA: TGTGCCACCAGTGAGTCAGGACGGCATACGCAGTATTTT. This chain uses TRBV24-1 with TRBJ2-3; D uncertain. The CDR3 has 13 residues. Deletions cut 4 bases from V and 7 bases from J, with 11 bases between. CDR1 is KGHDR, CDR2 SFDVKD, per germline.

This clonotype was observed a few times. The chain has TRBV6-5 and TRBJ2-3; 10 nucleotides line up with TRBD2. Germline CDR1 and CDR2: MNHEY and SVGAGI. There are 15 residues in the CDR3. V shed 3 bases and J 4 bases; nucleotides not matched to a gene: 4. This CDR3 is CASSYEAGGPDTQYF. In DNA, the CDR3 is TGTGCCAGCAGTTATGAAGCGGGAGGGCCAGATACGCAGTATTTT.

The CDR3 region is CASSTPRPAGGQYEQYF. As DNA, the CDR3 is TGTGCCAGCAGCACTCCACGACCCGCGGGGGGCCAGTACGAGCAGTACTTC. This rearrangement joins TRBV5-6 to TRBJ2-7; the match to TRBD2 covers 8 bases. Per germline, CDR1 SGHDT and CDR2 YYEEEE. There are 17 residues in the CDR3. V gave up 4 bases and J gave up 4 bases; unmatched junction bases: 16.

This clonotype was recorded a few times. V is TRBV6-5 and J is TRBJ2-3; perhaps TRBD2 as D (6 bases). Trimming left V 4 bases short and J 4 bases short, with 21 bases between. In germline, CDR1 is MNHEY, CDR2 SVGAGI. This CDR3 is built from 17 residues. The CDR3, as DNA: TGTGCCAGCAGTTCCAGCTCCGGGACTCGAGGTTCAGATACGCAGTATTTT. Protein: CASSSSSGTRGSDTQYF.

This clonotype was recorded a few times. V and J are TRBV5-1 and TRBJ1-1; D not certain. Trimming pared 0 bases from V and 2 bases from J, leaving 5 bases between. Germline V gene sequence: CDR1 SGHRS, CDR2 YFSETQ. There are 13 residues in the CDR3. This chain's CDR3 is CASSLDHNTEAFF. CDR3 sequence (DNA): TGCGCCAGCAGCTTGGACCACAACACTGAAGCTTTCTTT. The variable domain in full, completed from reference TRBV5-1 and TRBJ1-1, reads KAGVTQTPRYLIKTRGQQVTLSCSPISGHRSVSWYQQTPGQGLQFLFEYFSETQRNKGNFPGRFSGRQFSNSRSEMNVSTLELGDSALYLCASSLDHNTEAFFGQGTRLTVV.

There are a few counts of this clonotype. V is TRBV29-1 and J is TRBJ1-1; D ambiguous. From germline, CDR1 is SQVTM and CDR2 ANQGSEA. The CDR3 length is 12 residues. V gave up 1 base and J gave up 11 bases, with 14 bases separating them. CDR3: CSVEGRSVGAFF. CDR3 nucleotide sequence: TGCAGCGTTGAAGGCAGGTCGGTTGGGGCTTTCTTT.

V gene TRBV5-1 combines with J gene TRBJ1-6; TRBD1 might be the D (5 bases). The V and J ends lost 4 bases and 14 bases respectively, with 19 bases between them. This CDR3 is 14 amino acids long. In germline, CDR1 is SGHRS, CDR2 YFSETQ. The CDR3 DNA sequence: TGCGCCAGCAGCAAGACAGACGGGGCGCGGGCCCTCCACTTT. Protein: CASSKTDGARALHF.

The chain joins TRBV5-1 to TRBJ2-6; a possible D gene is TRBD2 (7 bases). The CDR3 is 16 residues long. Per the germline V gene, CDR1 is SGHRS and CDR2 is YFSETQ. V lost 6 bases, J lost 0 bases, and 13 bases lay in between. CDR3 sequence (DNA): TGCGCCAGCAAGGGAGGGGGTGTCTCTGGGGCCAACGTCCTGACTTTC. Protein product: CASKGGGVSGANVLTF. Full variable domain (remainder filled in from reference TRBV5-1 and TRBJ2-6): KAGVTQTPRYLIKTRGQQVTLSCSPISGHRSVSWYQQTPGQGLQFLFEYFSETQRNKGNFPGRFSGRQFSNSRSEMNVSTLELGDSALYLCASKGGGVSGANVLTFGAGSRLTVL.

The J gene is TRBJ2-1, the V gene TRBV10-2; TRBD1 aligns across 9 bases. V dropped 8 bases and J dropped 8; count of bases not matched to a gene: 10. The CDR3 has 14 residues. Germline V CDR1 and CDR2: WSHSY, SAAADI. Here the CDR3 DNA reads TGCGCCAGCTGCCCCGGGACAGGGCTTCATGAGCAGTTCTTC. Its protein is CASCPGTGLHEQFF.

In its sample, this clonotype was seen a few times. This sequence joins TRBV11-2 and TRBJ2-3; a possible D gene is TRBD2 (5 bases). The germline V gene has CDR1 SGHAT and CDR2 FQNNGV. The CDR3 runs 17 residues. Trimming removed 0 bases at V and 0 bases at J, with 13 bases between. CDR3 sequence reads: CASSLEAQRLSTDTQYF. The CDR3 DNA is TGTGCCAGCAGCTTAGAGGCCCAGCGGCTTAGCACAGATACGCAGTATTTT.

The J gene is TRBJ2-1, the V gene TRBV20-1; maybe TRBD2 (5 bases). The CDR3 sequence is 10 residues long. Between the trimmed V and J ends, which lost 6 bases and 8 bases, there was a span of 8 bases. Germline V gene sequence: CDR1 DFQATT, CDR2 SNEGSKA (reference sequence). The CDR3 region has the DNA TGCAGTGCCCAGAGGGATGAGCAGTTCTTC. It codes for CSAQRDEQFF.

This sequence joins TRBV12-3 or TRBV12-4 and TRBJ2-1; TRBD1 is a possible D gene (5 bases). Between the trimmed V and J ends, which lost 7 bases and 4 bases, there was a span of 14 bases. The CDR3 has 14 amino acids. The CDR3 DNA sequence: TGTGCCAGCACCGAAAGGCAGGGTTACAATGAGCAGTTCTTC. This gives the protein CASTERQGYNEQFF.

CDR3: CASSYHRTGVYYGYTF. The CDR3 DNA sequence: TGTGCCAGCAGTTACCACAGGACAGGGGTTTACTATGGCTACACCTTC. The chain carries TRBV6-2 or TRBV6-3 and TRBJ1-2; TRBD1 agrees at 9 bases. Germline V gene data show CDR1 as MNHEY and CDR2 as SVGEGT. The CDR3 contains 16 residues. V was pared by 2 bases and J by 3 bases, with 7 bases of the junction left unmatched.

The genes are TRBV18 and TRBJ2-1; no firm D call. Trimming shortened V by 2 bases and J by 1 base, and 18 bases separated the two germline ends. The CDR3 runs 18 residues. Looked up from germline, CDR1 is KGHSH and CDR2 is LQKENI. The CDR3 spells CASSPLLALGASYNEQFF. In DNA, the CDR3 is TGTGCCAGCTCACCATTGTTAGCTCTAGGCGCGTCCTACAATGAGCAGTTCTTC.

This clonotype was counted a few times. This sequence joins TRBV6-2 or TRBV6-3 and TRBJ2-5, with 10 nucleotides matching TRBD2. Trimming cost V 6 bases and J 4 bases; bases outside gene matches: 5. Germline V gene data show CDR1 as MNHEY and CDR2 as SVGEGT. The CDR3 is 14 residues long. The CDR3 sequence is CASRSGREGETQYF. CDR3 DNA sequence: TGTGCCAGCAGGAGCGGGAGGGAGGGAGAGACCCAGTACTTC.

The gene calls are TRBV4-3 and TRBJ2-5, with 9 bases lining up with TRBD1. Trimming removed 0 bases from V and 4 bases from J; junction bases left unmatched: 6. The CDR3 extends over 16 amino acids. Germline CDR1 and CDR2: LGHNA and YSLEER. CDR3 loop: CASSQDWGQGRETQYF. CDR3 DNA sequence: TGCGCCAGCAGCCAAGATTGGGGACAGGGAAGAGAGACCCAGTACTTC.

This clonotype came up once. V gene TRBV29-1 combines with J gene TRBJ2-7; 12 nucleotides align to TRBD1. V was pared by 7 bases and J by 4 bases, with 8 bases of the junction left unmatched. CDR3 size: 14 residues. Germline V lookup: CDR1 SQVTM, CDR2 ANQGSEA. The DNA for the CDR3 is TGCAGCGCCGCCGGGACAGGGGGCATGTACGAGCAGTACTTC. It encodes CSAAGTGGMYEQYF.

This clonotype was picked up a small number of times. The DNA of the CDR3 is TGTGCCATCAGTGTAGGGAGCTCCTACAATGAGCAGTTCTTC. It yields the protein CAISVGSSYNEQFF. The rearrangement uses TRBV10-3 and TRBJ2-1, with TRBD2 as a possible D gene (5 bases). The CDR3 has 14 residues. Germline values: CDR1 ENHRY, CDR2 SYGVKD. V lost 4 bases, J lost 0 bases, and 7 bases lay in between.

This clonotype appeared a few times. The V and J genes are TRBV12-3 or TRBV12-4 and TRBJ2-2; 13 bases agree with TRBD2. This CDR3 has 17 residues. Trimming removed 6 bases from V and 4 bases from J; junction bases left unmatched: 8. The CDR3 loop reads CASSSGLAGVSTGELFF. The CDR3 DNA reads as TGTGCCAGCAGCTCAGGACTAGCGGGAGTTAGCACCGGGGAGCTGTTTTTT.

CDR3 bases: TGCAGCGTTTGGGGGGGGGACTCCATCAATGAGCAGTTCTTC. Amino acids: CSVWGGDSINEQFF. This chain joins TRBV29-1 and TRBJ2-1; TRBD2 aligns across 7 bases. The trim removed 5 bases at V and 6 bases at J, leaving 10 bases unmatched. The CDR3 consists of 14 residues. Germline CDR1 reads SQVTM; CDR2 reads ANQGSEA.

A note on this clonotype: A junction end diverges from the germline sequence, so it may reflect a read error. The chain is built from TRBV4-1 and TRBJ2-6, with 7 positions matching TRBD1. CDR3 length: 16 amino acids. CDR1 MGHRA and CDR2 YSYEKL come from the germline V gene. Written as DNA, the CDR3 is TGCGCCAGCAGCCTATCAACAGGGGCCGGGGCCAACGCCCTGACTTTC. As protein: CASSLSTGAGANALTF.

The chain uses TRBV9 and TRBJ2-2; 11 nucleotides line up with TRBD2. From germline, CDR1 is SGDLS and CDR2 YYNGEE. This CDR3 has 16 residues. Trimming took 3 bases from V and 6 from J; bases not matched to a gene: 7. The CDR3 bases are TGTGCCAGCAGCGGAGGTAGCGGGAGGGCGTCCGGGGAGCTGTTTTTT. Amino acids: CASSGGSGRASGELFF.

This clonotype has a handful of counts. The genes are TRBV12-3 or TRBV12-4 and TRBJ2-7, with D maybe TRBD2 (6 bases). There are 14 residues in the CDR3. Trimming removed 8 bases from V and 2 bases from J, with 16 bases in between. CDR3 protein: CASAAGRFPYEQYF. The DNA of the CDR3 is TGTGCCAGCGCTGCGGGGCGGTTCCCCTACGAGCAGTACTTC.

CDR3 region: CASSPLGTGELFF. The CDR3 DNA is TGTGCCAGCAGCCCCCTCGGGACCGGGGAGCTGTTTTTT. V and J are TRBV9 and TRBJ2-2; D remains ambiguous. This CDR3 comprises 13 residues. V was cut by 4 bases and J by 5 bases, with 9 bases left in between. Germline CDR1 reads SGDLS; CDR2 reads YYNGEE.

This clonotype was picked up a small number of times. This chain connects TRBV11-2 to TRBJ2-7; D could derive from TRBD1 or TRBD2 (6 bases each). The CDR3 totals 16 residues. Trimming left V 7 bases short and J 6 bases short, with 25 bases between. CDR1 and CDR2 from the germline V gene are SGHAT and FQNNGV. CDR3 sequence: CASKQISRGLFGEQYF. The CDR3 DNA reads as TGTGCCAGCAAACAAATAAGCAGGGGACTGTTTGGCGAGCAGTACTTC. Based on the CDR3 plus reference TRBV11-2 and TRBJ2-7, the full variable domain is EAGVAQSPRYKIIEKRQSVAFWCNPISGHATLYWYQQILGQGPKLLIQFQNNGVVDDSQLPKDRFSAERLKGVDSTLKIQPAKLEDSAVYLCASKQISRGLFGEQYFGPGTRLTVT.

This clonotype was detected a few times. This chain links TRBV20-1 with TRBJ2-6; D unclear. Trimming stripped 0 bases from V and 0 bases from J, with 6 bases between. The CDR3 consists of 15 residues. Germline V lookup: CDR1 DFQATT, CDR2 SNEGSKA (reference sequence). The CDR3 loop is CSARDPVSGANVLTF. The CDR3 DNA is TGCAGTGCTAGAGATCCTGTCTCTGGGGCCAACGTCCTGACTTTC.

This chain connects TRBV11-2 to TRBJ2-7; tentative D call: TRBD2 (5 bases). Germline V gene sequence: CDR1 SGHAT, CDR2 FQNNGV. This CDR3 has 14 amino acids. The V end lost 4 bases, the J end lost 5 bases, and 15 bases lay between the germline ends. CDR3 residues: CASSSSGSDHEQYF. For the CDR3, the DNA is TGTGCCAGCAGCTCCTCGGGGAGTGACCACGAGCAGTACTTC.

The V and J genes are TRBV6-1 and TRBJ2-1; no clear D gene. V lost 7 bases and J 9 bases, leaving 16 bases between the germline ends. Germline CDR1 is MNHNS and CDR2 is SASEGT. This CDR3 has 13 residues. The CDR3 DNA sequence: TGTGCCAGCACCCTGTCCCCTCCGGGTGAGCAGTTCTTC. It encodes CASTLSPPGEQFF.

Only a few counts were recorded for this clonotype. An end of the junction differs from the germline gene, which may be a read error. This chain connects TRBV15 to TRBJ1-6; tentatively, D is TRBD1 (5 bases). The CDR3 sequence is 14 residues long. Germline CDR1 reads LNHNV; CDR2 reads YYDKDF (reference sequence). CDR3 sequence reads: CATTSTARHSPLHF. Written as DNA, the CDR3 is TGTGCCACCACTTCGACAGCGCGGCATTCCCCCCTCCACTTT.

A few counts support this clonotype. V is TRBV3-1 and J is TRBJ2-1, with D hard to call. V dropped 3 bases and J dropped 5 bases, with 8 bases sitting between them. The germline CDR1 and CDR2 sequences are LGHDT and YNNKEL (reference sequence). The CDR3 is 13 amino acids. Here the CDR3 DNA reads TGTGCCAGCAGCCATTACCGGGACAATGAGCAGTTCTTC. Its translation: CASSHYRDNEQFF.